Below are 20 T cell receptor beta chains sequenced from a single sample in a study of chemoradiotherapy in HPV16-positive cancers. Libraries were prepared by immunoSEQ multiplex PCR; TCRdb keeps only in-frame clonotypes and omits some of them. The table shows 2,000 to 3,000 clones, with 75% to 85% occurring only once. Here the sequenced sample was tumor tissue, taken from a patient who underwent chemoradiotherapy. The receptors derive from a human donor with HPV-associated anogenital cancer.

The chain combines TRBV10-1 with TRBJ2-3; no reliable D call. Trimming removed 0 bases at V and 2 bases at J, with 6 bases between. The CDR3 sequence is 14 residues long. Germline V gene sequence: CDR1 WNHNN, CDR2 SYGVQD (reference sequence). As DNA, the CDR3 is TGCGCCAGCAGTGAGTCGTTAACCACAGATACGCAGTATTTT. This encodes CASSESLTTDTQYF.

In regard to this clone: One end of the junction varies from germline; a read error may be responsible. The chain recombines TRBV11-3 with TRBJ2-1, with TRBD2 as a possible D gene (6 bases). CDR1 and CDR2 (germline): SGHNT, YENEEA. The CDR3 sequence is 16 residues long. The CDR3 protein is CASSGGAGGSYNGQFF. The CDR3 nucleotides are TGTGCCAGCAGCGGGGGAGCGGGTGGCTCCTACAATGGGCAGTTCTTC.

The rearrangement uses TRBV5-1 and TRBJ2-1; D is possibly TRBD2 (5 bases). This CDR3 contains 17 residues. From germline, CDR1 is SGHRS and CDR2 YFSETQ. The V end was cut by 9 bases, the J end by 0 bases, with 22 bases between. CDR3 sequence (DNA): TGCGCCACCCCCCGGAAGCGGCGGAGTAGCTCCTACAATGAGCAGTTCTTC. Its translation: CATPRKRRSSSYNEQFF.

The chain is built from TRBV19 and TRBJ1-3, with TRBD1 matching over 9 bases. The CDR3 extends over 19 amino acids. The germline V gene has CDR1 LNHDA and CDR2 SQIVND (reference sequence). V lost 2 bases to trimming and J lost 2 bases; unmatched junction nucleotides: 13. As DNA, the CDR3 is TGTGCCAGTAGTATAAACGCGGGACAGGGTACTCCGACTGGAAACACCATATATTTT. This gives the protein CASSINAGQGTPTGNTIYF.

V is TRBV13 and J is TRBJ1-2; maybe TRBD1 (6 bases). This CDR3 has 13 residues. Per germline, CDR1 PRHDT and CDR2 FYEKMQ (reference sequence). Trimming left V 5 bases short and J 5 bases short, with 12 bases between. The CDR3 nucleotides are TGTGCCAGCAGCCCGTACAGGGATTATGGCTACACCTTC. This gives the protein CASSPYRDYGYTF.

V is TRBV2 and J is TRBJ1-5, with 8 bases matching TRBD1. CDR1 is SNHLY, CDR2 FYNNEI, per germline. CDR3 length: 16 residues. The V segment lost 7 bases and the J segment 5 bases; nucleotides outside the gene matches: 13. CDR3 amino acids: CASTGAYTTGDQPQHF. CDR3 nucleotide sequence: TGTGCCAGCACGGGGGCCTACACGACAGGGGATCAGCCCCAGCATTTT. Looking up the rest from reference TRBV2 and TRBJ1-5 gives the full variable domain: EPEVTQTPSHQVTQMGQEVILRCVPISNHLYFYWYRQILGQKVEFLVSFYNNEISEKSEIFDDQFSVERPDGSNFTLKIRSTKLEDSAMYFCASTGAYTTGDQPQHFGDGTRLSIL.

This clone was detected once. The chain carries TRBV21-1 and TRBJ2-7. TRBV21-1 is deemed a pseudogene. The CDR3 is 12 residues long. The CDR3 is CASSQGGREQYF. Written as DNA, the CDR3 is TGTGCCAGCAGCCAGGGGGGGAGAGAGCAGTACTTC.

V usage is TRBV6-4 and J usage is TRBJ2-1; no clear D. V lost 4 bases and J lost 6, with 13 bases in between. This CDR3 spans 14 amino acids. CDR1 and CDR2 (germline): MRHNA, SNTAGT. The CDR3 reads CASSVWVGANEQFF. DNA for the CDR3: TGTGCCAGCAGTGTTTGGGTGGGTGCCAATGAGCAGTTCTTC.

Written as DNA, the CDR3 is TGTGCCAGCAGTTCGACTAGCGGGGGAAGTACAGATACGCAGTATTTT. Translation gives CASSSTSGGSTDTQYF. The chain has TRBV6-6 and TRBJ2-3, with 12 bases fitting TRBD2. The V gene's germline CDR1 is MNHNY and CDR2 SVGAGI (reference sequence). V was pared by 4 bases and J by 3 bases, with 5 bases of the junction left unmatched. The CDR3 extends over 16 amino acids.

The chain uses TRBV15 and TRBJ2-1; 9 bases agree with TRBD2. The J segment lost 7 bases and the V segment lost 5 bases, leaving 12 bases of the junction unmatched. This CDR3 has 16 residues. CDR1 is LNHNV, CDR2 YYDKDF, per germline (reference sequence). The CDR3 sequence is CATSLPGVAGANEQFF. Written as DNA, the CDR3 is TGTGCCACCAGCCTCCCCGGGGTAGCGGGAGCTAATGAGCAGTTCTTC.

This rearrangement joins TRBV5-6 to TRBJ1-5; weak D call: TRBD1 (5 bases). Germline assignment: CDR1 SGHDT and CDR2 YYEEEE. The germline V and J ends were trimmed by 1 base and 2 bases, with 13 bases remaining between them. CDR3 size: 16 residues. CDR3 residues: CASSLRGYLGNQPQHF. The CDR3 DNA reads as TGTGCCAGCAGCTTGAGGGGTTACTTGGGCAATCAGCCCCAGCATTTT.

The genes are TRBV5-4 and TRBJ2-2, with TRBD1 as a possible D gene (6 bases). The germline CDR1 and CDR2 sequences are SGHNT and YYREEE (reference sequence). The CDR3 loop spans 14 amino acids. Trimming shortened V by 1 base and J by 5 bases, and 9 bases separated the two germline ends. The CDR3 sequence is CASSLPTGTGELFF. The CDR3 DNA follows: TGTGCCAGCAGCTTGCCAACAGGGACCGGGGAGCTGTTTTTT.

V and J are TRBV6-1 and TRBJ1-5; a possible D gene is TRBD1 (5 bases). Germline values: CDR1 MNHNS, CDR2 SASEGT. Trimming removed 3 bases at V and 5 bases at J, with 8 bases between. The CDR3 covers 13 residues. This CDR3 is CASSDRQHQPQHF. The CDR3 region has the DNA TGTGCCAGCAGTGACCGACAGCATCAGCCCCAGCATTTT.

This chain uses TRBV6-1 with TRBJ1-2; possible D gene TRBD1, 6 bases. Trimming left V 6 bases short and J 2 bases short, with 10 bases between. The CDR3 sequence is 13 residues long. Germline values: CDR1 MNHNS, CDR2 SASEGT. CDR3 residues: CASRSTGNYGYTF. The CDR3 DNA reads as TGTGCCAGCAGGTCCACAGGGAACTATGGCTACACCTTC.

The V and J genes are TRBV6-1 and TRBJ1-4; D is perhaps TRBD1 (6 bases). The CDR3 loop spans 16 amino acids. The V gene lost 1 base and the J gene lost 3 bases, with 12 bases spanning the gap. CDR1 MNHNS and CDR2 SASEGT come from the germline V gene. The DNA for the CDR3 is TGTGCCAGCAGTGAAGGGTCGACAGGCCCTAATGAAAAACTGTTTTTT. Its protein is CASSEGSTGPNEKLFF.

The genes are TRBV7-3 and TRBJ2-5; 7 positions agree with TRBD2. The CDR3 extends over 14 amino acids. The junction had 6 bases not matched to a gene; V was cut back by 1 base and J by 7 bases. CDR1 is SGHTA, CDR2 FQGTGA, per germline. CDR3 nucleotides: TGTGCCAGCAGCTTAAACGGGGGGAGTGGGACCCAGTACTTC. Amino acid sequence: CASSLNGGSGTQYF.

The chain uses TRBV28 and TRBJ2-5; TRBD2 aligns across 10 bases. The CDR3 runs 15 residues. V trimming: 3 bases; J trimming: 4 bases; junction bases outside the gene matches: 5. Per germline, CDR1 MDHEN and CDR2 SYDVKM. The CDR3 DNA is TGTGCCAGCAGTTTGGGGCTAGCGGGAGCAGAGACCCAGTACTTC. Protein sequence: CASSLGLAGAETQYF. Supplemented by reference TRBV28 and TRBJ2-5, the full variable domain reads DVKVTQSSRYLVKRTGEKVFLECVQDMDHENMFWYRQDPGLGLRLIYFSYDVKMKEKGDIPEGYSVSREKKERFSLILESASTNQTSMYLCASSLGLAGAETQYFGPGTRLLVL.

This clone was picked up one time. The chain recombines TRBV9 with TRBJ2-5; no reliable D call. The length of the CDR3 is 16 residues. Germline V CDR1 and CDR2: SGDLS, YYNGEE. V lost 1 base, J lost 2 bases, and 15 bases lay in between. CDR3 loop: CASSVRVGQHQETQYF. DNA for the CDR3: TGTGCCAGCAGCGTAAGGGTGGGCCAACATCAAGAGACCCAGTACTTC.

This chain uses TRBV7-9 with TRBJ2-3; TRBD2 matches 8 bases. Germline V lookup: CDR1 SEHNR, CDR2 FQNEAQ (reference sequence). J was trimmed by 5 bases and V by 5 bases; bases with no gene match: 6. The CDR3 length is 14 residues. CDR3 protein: CASSTSGKVDTQYF. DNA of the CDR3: TGTGCCAGCAGCACTAGCGGAAAAGTAGATACGCAGTATTTT. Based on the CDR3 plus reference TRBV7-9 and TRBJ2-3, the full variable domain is DTGVSQNPRHKITKRGQNVTFRCDPISEHNRLYWYRQTLGQGPEFLTYFQNEAQLEKSRLLSDRFSAERPKGSFSTLEIQRTEQGDSAMYLCASSTSGKVDTQYFGPGTRLTVL.

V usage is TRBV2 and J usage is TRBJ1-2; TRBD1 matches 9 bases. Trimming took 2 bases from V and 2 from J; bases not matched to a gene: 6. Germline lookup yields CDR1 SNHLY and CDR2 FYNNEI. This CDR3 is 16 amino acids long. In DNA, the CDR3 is TGTGCCAGCAGTGAACCGGGACAGGGTCCAAACTATGGCTACACCTTC. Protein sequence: CASSEPGQGPNYGYTF. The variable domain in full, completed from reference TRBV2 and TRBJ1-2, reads EPEVTQTPSHQVTQMGQEVILRCVPISNHLYFYWYRQILGQKVEFLVSFYNNEISEKSEIFDDQFSVERPDGSNFTLKIRSTKLEDSAMYFCASSEPGQGPNYGYTFGSGTRLTVV.